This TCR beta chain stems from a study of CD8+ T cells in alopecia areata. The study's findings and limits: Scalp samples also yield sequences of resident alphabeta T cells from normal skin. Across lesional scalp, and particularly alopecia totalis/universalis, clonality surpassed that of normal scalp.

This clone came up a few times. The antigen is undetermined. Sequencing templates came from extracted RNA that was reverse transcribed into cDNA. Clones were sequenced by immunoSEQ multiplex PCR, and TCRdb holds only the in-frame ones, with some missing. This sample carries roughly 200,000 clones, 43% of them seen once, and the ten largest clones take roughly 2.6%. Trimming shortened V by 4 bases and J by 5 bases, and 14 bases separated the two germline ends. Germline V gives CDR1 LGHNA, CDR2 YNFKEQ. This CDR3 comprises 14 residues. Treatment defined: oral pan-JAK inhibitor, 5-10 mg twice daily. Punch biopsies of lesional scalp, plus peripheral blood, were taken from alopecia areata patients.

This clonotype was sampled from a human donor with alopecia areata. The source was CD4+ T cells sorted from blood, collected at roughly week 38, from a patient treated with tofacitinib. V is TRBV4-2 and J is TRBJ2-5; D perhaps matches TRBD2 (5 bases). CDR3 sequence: CASSRQPGVETQYF. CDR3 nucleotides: TGTGCCAGCAGCCGCCAACCCGGGGTGGAGACCCAGTACTTC.